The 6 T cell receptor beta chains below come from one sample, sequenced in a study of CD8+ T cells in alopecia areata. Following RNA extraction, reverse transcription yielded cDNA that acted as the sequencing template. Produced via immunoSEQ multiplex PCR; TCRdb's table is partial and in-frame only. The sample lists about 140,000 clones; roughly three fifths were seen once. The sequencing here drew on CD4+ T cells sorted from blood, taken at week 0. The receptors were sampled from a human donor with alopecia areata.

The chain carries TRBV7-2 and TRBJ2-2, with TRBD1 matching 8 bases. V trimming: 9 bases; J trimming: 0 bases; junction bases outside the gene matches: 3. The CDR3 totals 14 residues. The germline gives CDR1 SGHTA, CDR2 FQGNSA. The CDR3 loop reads CASKTGANTGELFF. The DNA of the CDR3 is TGTGCCAGTAAGACAGGGGCGAACACCGGGGAGCTGTTTTTT.

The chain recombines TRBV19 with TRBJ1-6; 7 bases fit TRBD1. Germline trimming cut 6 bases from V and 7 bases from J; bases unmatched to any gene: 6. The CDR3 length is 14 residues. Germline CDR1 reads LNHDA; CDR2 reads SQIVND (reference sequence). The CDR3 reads CASSRTGTNSPLHF. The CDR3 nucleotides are TGTGCCAGTAGCCGGACAGGCACAAATTCACCCCTCCACTTT.

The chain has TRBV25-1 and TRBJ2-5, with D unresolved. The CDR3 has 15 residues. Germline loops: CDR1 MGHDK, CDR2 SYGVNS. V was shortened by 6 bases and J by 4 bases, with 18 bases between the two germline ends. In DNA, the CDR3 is TGTGCCAGCAGAGATATCGGTCCGGGTGGAGAGACCCAGTACTTC. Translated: CASRDIGPGGETQYF.

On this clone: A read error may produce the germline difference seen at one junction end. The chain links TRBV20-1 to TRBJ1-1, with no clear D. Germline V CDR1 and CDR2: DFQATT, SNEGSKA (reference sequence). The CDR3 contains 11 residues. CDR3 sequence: CSASFGQDSQF. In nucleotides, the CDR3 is TGCAGTGCTAGTTTCGGCCAGGATTCACAATTT.

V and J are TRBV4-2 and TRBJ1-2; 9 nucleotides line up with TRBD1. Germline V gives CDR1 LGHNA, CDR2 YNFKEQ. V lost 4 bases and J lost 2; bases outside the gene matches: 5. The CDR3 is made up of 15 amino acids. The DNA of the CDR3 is TGTGCCAGCAGCCCGACCGGGACAGGGAACTATGGCTACACCTTC. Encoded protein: CASSPTGTGNYGYTF.

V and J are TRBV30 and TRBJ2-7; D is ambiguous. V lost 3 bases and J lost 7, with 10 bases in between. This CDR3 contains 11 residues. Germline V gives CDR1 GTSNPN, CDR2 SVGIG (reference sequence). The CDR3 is CAWSSLWEQYF. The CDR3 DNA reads TGTGCCTGGAGCTCACTATGGGAGCAGTACTTC.